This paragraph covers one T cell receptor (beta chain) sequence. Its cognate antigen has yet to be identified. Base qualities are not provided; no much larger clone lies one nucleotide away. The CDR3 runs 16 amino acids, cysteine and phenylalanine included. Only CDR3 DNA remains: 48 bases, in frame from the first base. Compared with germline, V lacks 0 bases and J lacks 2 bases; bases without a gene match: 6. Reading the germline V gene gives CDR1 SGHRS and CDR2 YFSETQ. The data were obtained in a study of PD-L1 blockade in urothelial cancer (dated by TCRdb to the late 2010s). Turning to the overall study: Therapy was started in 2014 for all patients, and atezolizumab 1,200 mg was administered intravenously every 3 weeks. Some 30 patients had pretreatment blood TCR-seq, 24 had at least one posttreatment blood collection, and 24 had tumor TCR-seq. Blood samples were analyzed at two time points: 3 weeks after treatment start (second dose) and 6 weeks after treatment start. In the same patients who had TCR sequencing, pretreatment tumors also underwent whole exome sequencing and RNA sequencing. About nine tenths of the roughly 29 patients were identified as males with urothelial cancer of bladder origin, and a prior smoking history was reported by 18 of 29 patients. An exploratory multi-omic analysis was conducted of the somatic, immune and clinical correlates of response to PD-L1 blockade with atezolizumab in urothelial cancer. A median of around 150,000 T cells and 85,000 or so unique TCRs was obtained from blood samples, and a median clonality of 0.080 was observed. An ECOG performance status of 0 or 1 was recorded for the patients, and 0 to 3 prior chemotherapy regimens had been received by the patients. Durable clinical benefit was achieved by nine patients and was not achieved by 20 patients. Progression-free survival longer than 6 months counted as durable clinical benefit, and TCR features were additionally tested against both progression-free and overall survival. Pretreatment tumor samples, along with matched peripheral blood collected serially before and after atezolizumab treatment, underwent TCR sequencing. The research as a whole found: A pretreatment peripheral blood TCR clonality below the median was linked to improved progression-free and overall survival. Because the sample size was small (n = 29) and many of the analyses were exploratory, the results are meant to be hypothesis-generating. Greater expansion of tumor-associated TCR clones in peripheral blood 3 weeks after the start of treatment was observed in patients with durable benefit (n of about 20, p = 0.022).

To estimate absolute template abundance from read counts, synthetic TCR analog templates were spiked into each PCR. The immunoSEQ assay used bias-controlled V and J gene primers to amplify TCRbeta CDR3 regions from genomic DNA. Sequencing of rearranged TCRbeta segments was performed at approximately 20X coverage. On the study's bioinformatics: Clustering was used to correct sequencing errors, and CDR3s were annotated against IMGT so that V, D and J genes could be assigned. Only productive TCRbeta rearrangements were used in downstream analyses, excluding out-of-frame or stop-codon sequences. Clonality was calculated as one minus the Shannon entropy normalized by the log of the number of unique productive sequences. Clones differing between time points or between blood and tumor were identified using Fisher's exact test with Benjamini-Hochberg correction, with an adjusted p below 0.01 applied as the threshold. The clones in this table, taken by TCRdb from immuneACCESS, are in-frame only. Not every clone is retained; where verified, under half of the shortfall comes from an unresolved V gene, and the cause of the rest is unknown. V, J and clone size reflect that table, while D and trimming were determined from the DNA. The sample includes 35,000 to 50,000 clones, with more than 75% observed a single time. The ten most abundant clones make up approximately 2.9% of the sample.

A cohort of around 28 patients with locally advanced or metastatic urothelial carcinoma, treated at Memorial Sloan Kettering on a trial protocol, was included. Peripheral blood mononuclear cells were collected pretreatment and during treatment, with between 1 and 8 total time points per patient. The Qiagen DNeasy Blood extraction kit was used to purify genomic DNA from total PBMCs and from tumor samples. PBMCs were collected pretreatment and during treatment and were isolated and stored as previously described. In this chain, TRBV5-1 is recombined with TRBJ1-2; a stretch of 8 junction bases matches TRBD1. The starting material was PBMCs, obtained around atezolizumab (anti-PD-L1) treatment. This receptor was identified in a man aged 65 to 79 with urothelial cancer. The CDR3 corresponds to CASSLGAGGVNYGYTF. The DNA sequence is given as TGCGCCAGCAGCTTGGGCGCAGGGGGCGTAAACTATGGCTACACCTTC.